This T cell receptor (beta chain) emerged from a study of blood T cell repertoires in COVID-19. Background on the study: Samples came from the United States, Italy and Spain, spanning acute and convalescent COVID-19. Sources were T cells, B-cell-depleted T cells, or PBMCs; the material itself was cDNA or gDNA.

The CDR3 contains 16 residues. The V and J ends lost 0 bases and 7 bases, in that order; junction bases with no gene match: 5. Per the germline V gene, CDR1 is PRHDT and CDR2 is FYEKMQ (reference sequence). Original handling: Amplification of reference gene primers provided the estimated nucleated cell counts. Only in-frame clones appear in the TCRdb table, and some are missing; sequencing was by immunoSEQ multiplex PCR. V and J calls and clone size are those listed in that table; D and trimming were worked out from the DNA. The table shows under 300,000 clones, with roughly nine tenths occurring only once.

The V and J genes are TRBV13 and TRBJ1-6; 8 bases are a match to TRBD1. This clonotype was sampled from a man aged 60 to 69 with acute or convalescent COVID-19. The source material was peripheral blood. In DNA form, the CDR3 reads TGTGCCAGCAGCTTAGGAGGCAGGGGGCCGAATTCACCCCTCCACTTT. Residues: CASSLGGRGPNSPLHF.